This TCR beta chain is drawn from a study of identical twins. Concerning this clonotype: Its antigen remains unknown.

One entry per CDR3 protein results from TCRdb running MiXCR on the 5' RACE reads. The profile shows hundreds of thousands of distinct CDR3 sequences, around 20% of them singletons. General observations from the study: Model-predicted out-of-frame TCR alpha sharing fell below observed values in monozygotic twins.

Germline V gives CDR1 DFQATT, CDR2 SNEGSKA (reference sequence). This CDR3 contains 13 residues. Trimming removed 5 bases from V and 2 bases from J, with 12 bases in between. This sample was also put to use in a study of T cells expressing NK-cell markers. That paper adds: Source material for TCR beta repertoires consisted of sorted CD3+CD56+NKG2C+, CD3+CD56+NKG2C- and CD3+CD56-NKG2C+ T cells.

The TCR originated in a woman between 18 and 29 years old in good health. Sequencing used PBMCs. J is TRBJ2-5 and V is TRBV20-1; D uncertain. Written as DNA, the CDR3 is TGCAGTGCTCCTCGCCCCCGGCAAGAGACCCAGTACTTC. This translates into CSAPRPRQETQYF.